The T cell receptor beta chain under discussion was sequenced for a study of shared clonotypes between healthy human individuals. Only in-frame clones appear in the TCRdb table, and some are missing; sequencing was by immunoSEQ multiplex PCR. Here the sample spans 400,000 to 500,000 clones, roughly 85% being singletons. Trimming left V 3 bases short and J 7 bases short, with 15 bases between. CDR1 MNHEY and CDR2 SMNVEV come from the germline V gene (reference sequence). CDR3 length: 14 residues. Sequencing used PBMCs. The sequence came from a woman in her forties in good health. Some clones in this sample may be carry-over from other donors' samples. The chain uses TRBV27 and TRBJ1-1; D call uncertain. CDR3 amino acids: CASSFTLPGSEAFF. CDR3 in DNA: TGTGCCAGCAGTTTTACTCTGCCCGGGAGTGAAGCTTTCTTT.